This TCR beta chain was obtained from a study of T cell responses to AZD1222 COVID-19 vaccine. Looking at the study overall: Second-dose recipients at about 4 or about 12 weeks were treated as one pooled group. General observations from the study: There were vaccine-associated CD4 TCRs across spike, dominant at 160-218 and 743-854.

The length of the CDR3 is 17 residues. The junction had 12 bases not matched to a gene; V was cut back by 6 bases and J by 0 bases. Germline assignment: CDR1 MNHEY and CDR2 SMNVEV (reference sequence). Worth noting for this clone: Its specificity is not known.

TCRdb's copy holds only in-frame clones and misses some; the assay was immunoSEQ multiplex PCR. The table shows more than 95,000 clones, with 88% occurring only once. This rearrangement joins TRBV27 to TRBJ2-3, with 7 bases matching TRBD2. This material consisted of peripheral blood, taken on day 0 of AZD1222 vaccination. The sequence was collected from an adult in good health. The CDR3 spells CASRPNWGGTSTDTQYF. The CDR3 region has the DNA TGTGCCAGCAGACCAAATTGGGGGGGGACTAGCACAGATACGCAGTATTTT.